One sample yielded the 9 T cell receptor beta chains listed below, sequenced in a study of identical twins (dated by TCRdb to the mid-2010s). The method behind the library was 5' RACE. Sequencing was performed on an Illumina HiSeq 2000. The raw public reads went through TCRdb reprocessing: fastp at Q25, MiXCR clone calling, in-frame beta chains kept. All rows with the same CDR3 protein become a single entry with the most common DNA and genes. The sample table lists under 900,000 distinct CDR3 sequences, around an eighth of them with a count of one. The top ten hold 1.5% to 2% of the sample. These records were also assigned to another study, of yellow fever vaccine responses in identical twins.

The source material was PBMCs. Receptor source: a woman in her late teens or twenties in good health.

This chain uses TRBV6-2 or TRBV6-3 with TRBJ2-1; D gene uncertain. The ends were cut back, 6 bases at V and 0 bases at J, with 18 bases in the middle. Germline V gene sequence: CDR1 MNHEY, CDR2 SVGEGT. The CDR3 is 17 amino acids. In DNA form, the CDR3 reads TGTGCCAGCAGACGCTTAGGGTCACCTAACTCCTACAATGAGCAGTTCTTC. Protein product: CASRRLGSPNSYNEQFF.

V is TRBV6-5 and J is TRBJ2-1, with D tentatively TRBD1 (6 bases). The CDR3 is 16 residues long. CDR1 and CDR2 (germline): MNHEY, SVGAGI. Trimming cost V 4 bases and J 3 bases, with 16 bases left between them. DNA for the CDR3: TGTGCCAGCAGTTCCAAGAGGACAGTCCACTACAATGAGCAGTTCTTC. Its translation is CASSSKRTVHYNEQFF.

The chain combines TRBV19 with TRBJ1-5; D is perhaps TRBD1 (6 bases). This CDR3 has 16 amino acids. Germline lookup yields CDR1 LNHDA and CDR2 SQIVND (reference sequence). Trimming removed 1 base from V and 5 bases from J, with 15 bases in between. The CDR3 DNA sequence: TGTGCCAGTAGTATAGTACCAGGGGAGTTTGATCAGCCCCAGCATTTT. Encoded protein: CASSIVPGEFDQPQHF.

This chain joins TRBV18 and TRBJ2-1, with D perhaps being TRBD1 or TRBD2 (6 bases each). The CDR3 is 15 residues long. The ends were cut back, 3 bases at V and 8 bases at J, with 17 bases in the middle. Germline V gene sequence: CDR1 KGHSH, CDR2 LQKENI. As DNA, the CDR3 is TGTGCCAGCTCACCCCGGTCGGGGGCCTTAGATGAGCAGTTCTTC. Amino acid sequence: CASSPRSGALDEQFF.

The chain has TRBV7-9 and TRBJ2-7; D is undetermined. This CDR3 spans 12 amino acids. Germline-derived CDR1 and CDR2 are SEHNR and FQNEAQ (reference sequence). The V and J ends lost 6 bases and 1 base respectively, with 7 bases between them. The CDR3 is CASSSMSYEQYF. The CDR3 nucleotides read TGTGCCAGCAGTTCCATGTCCTACGAGCAGTACTTC.

Only a few counts were recorded for this clonotype. This chain links TRBV5-6 with TRBJ2-3, with TRBD2 as a possible D gene (6 bases). Germline values: CDR1 SGHDT, CDR2 YYEEEE. CDR3 length: 15 residues. V shed 2 bases and J shed 1 base, with 11 bases lying between them. The CDR3 sequence is CASSFRGTRTDTQYF. CDR3 nucleotide sequence: TGTGCCAGCAGCTTCCGGGGGACCCGCACAGATACGCAGTATTTT. Drawing the rest from reference TRBV5-6 and TRBJ2-3, the complete variable domain is DAGVTQSPTHLIKTRGQQVTLRCSPKSGHDTVSWYQQALGQGPQFIFQYYEEEERQRGNFPDRFSGHQFPNYSSELNVNALLLGDSALYLCASSFRGTRTDTQYFGPGTRLTVL.

This clonotype has only a few counts. The chain employs TRBV12-3 or TRBV12-4 and TRBJ1-3, with no clear D. This CDR3 spans 13 amino acids. V lost 6 bases to trimming and J lost 0 bases, with 6 bases between them. The CDR3 DNA follows: TGTGCCAGCAGGACGGTCTCTGGAAACACCATATATTTT. Translation gives CASRTVSGNTIYF.

The chain carries TRBV2 and TRBJ2-2; maybe TRBD2 (5 bases). V was trimmed by 3 bases and J by 2 bases, leaving 10 bases between them. Germline V gene data show CDR1 as SNHLY and CDR2 as FYNNEI. The CDR3 has 15 residues. The CDR3 loop is CASSEWGVNTGELFF. Written as DNA, the CDR3 is TGTGCCAGCAGTGAGTGGGGAGTCAACACCGGGGAGCTGTTTTTT.

Only a few counts were recorded for this clonotype. The chain has TRBV11-2 and TRBJ2-1; D is unresolved. Trimming cost V 6 bases and J 4 bases, with 13 bases left between them. There are 14 residues in the CDR3. The germline V gene has CDR1 SGHAT and CDR2 FQNNGV. CDR3 loop: CASSSIRRYNEQFF. In DNA form, the CDR3 reads TGTGCCAGCAGTTCGATCCGCAGATACAATGAGCAGTTCTTC.